This note documents a single TCR beta chain sequence. Its target is not known. TCRdb reanalysed the 5' RACE reads using MiXCR and keeps one entry per CDR3 protein. The sample holds approximately 480,000 distinct CDR3 sequences, about 20% seen once. This entry comes from a study of T-cell memory formation after mild COVID-19. General observations from the study: For second-wave clones that peaked at day 37, SARS-CoV-2 specificity went unverified.

This receptor was taken from an adult woman who had mild COVID-19 (a few samples of this study predate the infection). Cell type and time point are not known. Sequencing was done on a sample of PBMCs or a T cell subset sorted from them (not recorded which).

For the CDR3, the DNA is TGTGCCAGCAGCCAAGAAGTTCGGGCAGGGGGAACTGAAGCTTTCTTT. Translating gives CASSQEVRAGGTEAFF. V and J are TRBV4-2 and TRBJ1-1; 7 bases are a match to TRBD1. With 0 bases clipped from V and 5 bases from J, the junction kept 9 bases outside the gene matches. Germline CDR1 LGHNA, CDR2 YNFKEQ. The CDR3 spans 16 residues.